This T cell receptor (beta chain) was obtained from a study of blood T cell repertoires in COVID-19. Study-wide context: COVID-19 samples collected from the United States, Italy and Spain covered acute and convalescent phases.

Per the study methods: Researchers report that nucleated cell counts were estimated from reference gene primer amplification. TCRdb's table, derived via immunoSEQ multiplex PCR, lists solely in-frame clones and lacks some. Clone size and the V and J calls come from that table; the DNA yielded D and trimming. Seen here are over 35,000 clones, approximately 85% observed once, and the top ten hold roughly 21%. Trimming took 4 bases from V and 2 from J; bases not matched to a gene: 6. CDR1 and CDR2 (germline): SGHDT, YYEEEE. The length of the CDR3 is 14 residues. Sequencing input: peripheral blood. This clonotype originated in a man aged 70 or older with acute or convalescent COVID-19. The chain has TRBV5-6 and TRBJ2-7, with 7 bases aligning to TRBD2. The CDR3 region has the DNA TGTGCCAGCAGCGACCTAGCGGTAGCCTACGAGCAGTACTTC. Encoded protein: CASSDLAVAYEQYF.